This T cell receptor beta chain was identified in a study of CD8 T cells in ankylosing spondylitis. Study-wide findings and caveats: Disease-linked clones reportedly concentrated significantly in matched ankylosing spondylitis synovial fluid. Several of the motif variants were reported before in synovial fluid and blood from reactive arthritis.

This clonotype has ten or more counts. Its antigen is still unknown. Trimming cost V 6 bases and J 5 bases, with 23 bases left between them. The CDR3 is made up of 17 amino acids. TCRdb used MiXCR to reprocess the 5' RACE reads, holding one entry per CDR3 protein. In the table there are 200,000 to 300,000 distinct CDR3 sequences, roughly 8.6% of which are singletons. Sequencing was performed on blood, either unsorted or a sorted T cell fraction (not recorded which). The chain carries TRBV12-3 or TRBV12-4 and TRBJ2-1; D is unclear. The source of this sequence is a male donor with ankylosing spondylitis or in good health (not recorded which). For the CDR3, the DNA is TGTGCCAGCAGACCAGTACTCCGTTTGGGCGGAGACAATGAGCAGTTCTTC. Its protein product is CASRPVLRLGGDNEQFF.